This T cell receptor beta chain emerged from a study of blood T cell repertoires in COVID-19. Here immunoSEQ multiplex PCR was the method, and the copy in TCRdb shows in-frame clones only, minus some. The sample shows 150,000 or so clones, around 89% of them seen only once. J gave up 10 bases and V 6 bases, and 12 bases lay outside the gene matches. The CDR3 sequence is 16 residues long. Germline V gene data show CDR1 as SEHNR and CDR2 as FQNEAQ (reference sequence). The sequence was collected from a woman in her thirties or forties with acute or convalescent COVID-19. The rearrangement joins TRBV7-9 to TRBJ2-1; 13 nucleotides line up with TRBD2. Sequenced input: peripheral blood. Here the CDR3 DNA reads TGTGCCAGCAGTCCGGGACTAGCGGGACGGGTAGAGGAGCAGTTCTTC. Residues: CASSPGLAGRVEEQFF.